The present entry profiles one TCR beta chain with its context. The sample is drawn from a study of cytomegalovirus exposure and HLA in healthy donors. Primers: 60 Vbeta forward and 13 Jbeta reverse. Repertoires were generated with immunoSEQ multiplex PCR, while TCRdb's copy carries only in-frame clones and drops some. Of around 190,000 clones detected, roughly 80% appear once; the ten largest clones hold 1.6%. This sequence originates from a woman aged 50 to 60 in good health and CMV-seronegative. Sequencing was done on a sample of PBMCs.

This CDR3 reads CASSADRAEKLFF. The CDR3 nucleotides read TGTGCCAGCAGCGCTGACAGGGCAGAAAAACTGTTTTTT. V and J are TRBV2 and TRBJ1-4, with TRBD1 matching over 7 bases. The V and J ends lost 6 bases and 8 bases, in that order; junction bases with no gene match: 6. This CDR3 has 13 residues. Looked up from germline, CDR1 is SNHLY and CDR2 is FYNNEI.